Below, one TCR beta chain is given with its context. No antigen is known for it. With 5 bases removed from V and 4 bases from J, the gap between germline ends came to 17 bases. This CDR3 is 15 amino acids long. Germline CDR1 is MNHEY and CDR2 is SVGEGT. This specimen comes from a study of Graves' ophthalmopathy and Graves' hyperthyroidism. RNA transcripts yielded amplified TCR beta CDR3 regions. In the first round, RT-PCR was carried out with HTBI primers, and a multiplex PCR formed the second round. TCRdb reprocessed the multiplex PCR reads via MiXCR and lists one record per CDR3 protein. The data show 740,000 or so distinct CDR3 sequences, roughly 40% seen once. Whole-study results and caveats: The model's prediction of ophthalmopathy progression had roughly 70% sensitivity and around 77% specificity. In separating ophthalmopathy from stable hyperthyroidism, a 13-signature model achieved approximately 91% sensitivity and 81.08% specificity.

This TCR came from an adult man with Graves' ophthalmopathy. The sequenced sample consisted of peripheral blood. The genes are TRBV6-2 or TRBV6-3 and TRBJ1-2; possible D gene TRBD1, 6 bases. DNA of the CDR3: TGTGCCAGCAGTACTTGGACAGACGCTAGCTATGGCTACACCTTC. It translates to CASSTWTDASYGYTF.